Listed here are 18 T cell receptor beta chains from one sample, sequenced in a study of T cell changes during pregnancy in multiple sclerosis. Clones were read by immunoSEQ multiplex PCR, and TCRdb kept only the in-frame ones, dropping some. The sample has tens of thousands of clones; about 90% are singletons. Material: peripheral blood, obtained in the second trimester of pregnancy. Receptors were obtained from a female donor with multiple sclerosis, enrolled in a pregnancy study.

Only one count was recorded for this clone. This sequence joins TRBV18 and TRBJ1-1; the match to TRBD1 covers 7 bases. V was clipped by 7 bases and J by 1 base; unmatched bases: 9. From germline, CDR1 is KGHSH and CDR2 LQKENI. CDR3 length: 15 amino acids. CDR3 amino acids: CASCLDSGGNTEAFF. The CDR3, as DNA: TGTGCCAGCTGCTTAGATTCAGGGGGGAACACTGAAGCTTTCTTT.

The CDR3 DNA is TGTGCCAGCAGCCCCAGCATCACATGGGACAGGGGGCGCAATGGCTACACCTTC. It translates to CASSPSITWDRGRNGYTF. The chain uses TRBV7-6 and TRBJ1-2, with 12 bases fitting TRBD1. J lost 6 bases, V lost 5 bases, and 16 bases had no gene match. Germline V lookup: CDR1 SGHVS, CDR2 FNYEAQ. The CDR3 is 18 amino acids. The entire variable domain, with the rest obtained from reference TRBV7-6 and TRBJ1-2, is as follows: GAGVSQSPRYKVTKRGQDVALRCDPISGHVSLYWYRQALGQGPEFLTYFNYEAQQDKSGLPNDRFSAERPEGSISTLTIQRTEQRDSAMYRCASSPSITWDRGRNGYTFGSGTRLTVV.

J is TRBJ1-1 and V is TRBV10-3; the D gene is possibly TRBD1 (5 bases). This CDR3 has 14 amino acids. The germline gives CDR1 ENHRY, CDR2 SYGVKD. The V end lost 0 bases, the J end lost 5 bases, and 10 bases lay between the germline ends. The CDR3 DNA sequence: TGTGCCATCAGTGAGTCGGGTCAGGGAACTGAAGCTTTCTTT. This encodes CAISESGQGTEAFF.

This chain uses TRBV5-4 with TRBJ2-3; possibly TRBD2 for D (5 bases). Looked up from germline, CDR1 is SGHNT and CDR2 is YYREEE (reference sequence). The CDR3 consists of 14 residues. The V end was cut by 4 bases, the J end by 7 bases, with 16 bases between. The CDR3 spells CASSVISGGYTQYF. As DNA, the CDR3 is TGTGCCAGCAGCGTTATCTCAGGCGGGTATACGCAGTATTTT.

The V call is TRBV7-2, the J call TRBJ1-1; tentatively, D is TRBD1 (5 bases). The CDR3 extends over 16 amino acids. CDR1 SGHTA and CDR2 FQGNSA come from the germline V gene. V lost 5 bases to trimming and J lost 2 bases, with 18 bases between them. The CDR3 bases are TGTGCCAGCAGCGCCCAAAGGCCCGGGACTAACACTGAAGCTTTCTTT. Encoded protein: CASSAQRPGTNTEAFF. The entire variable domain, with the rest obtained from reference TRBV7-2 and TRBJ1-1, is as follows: GAGVSQSPSNKVTEKGKDVELRCDPISGHTALYWYRQSLGQGLEFLIYFQGNSAPDKSGLPSDRFSAERTGGSVSTLTIQRTQQEDSAVYLCASSAQRPGTNTEAFFGQGTRLTVV.

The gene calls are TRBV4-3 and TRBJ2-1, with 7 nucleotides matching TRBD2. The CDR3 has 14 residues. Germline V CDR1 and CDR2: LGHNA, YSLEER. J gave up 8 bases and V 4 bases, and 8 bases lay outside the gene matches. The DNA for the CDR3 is TGCGCCAGCAGCCCCGGGGGGAGAAGTGATGAGCAGTTCTTC. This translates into CASSPGGRSDEQFF.

The CDR3 spells CASWTSGNTDTQYF. The CDR3 DNA follows: TGTGCCAGCTGGACTAGCGGTAACACAGATACGCAGTATTTT. The chain joins TRBV25-1 to TRBJ2-3, with 10 bases lining up with TRBD2. Germline V gene sequence: CDR1 MGHDK, CDR2 SYGVNS. CDR3 length: 14 residues. The V and J ends lost 8 bases and 2 bases, in that order; junction bases with no gene match: 4.

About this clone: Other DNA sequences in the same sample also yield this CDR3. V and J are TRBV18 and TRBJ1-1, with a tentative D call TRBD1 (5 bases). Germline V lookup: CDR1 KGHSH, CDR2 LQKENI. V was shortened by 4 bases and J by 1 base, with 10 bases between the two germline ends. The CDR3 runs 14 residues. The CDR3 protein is CASSLGQGNTEAFF. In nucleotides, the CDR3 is TGTGCCAGCTCACTAGGGCAGGGGAACACTGAAGCTTTCTTT.

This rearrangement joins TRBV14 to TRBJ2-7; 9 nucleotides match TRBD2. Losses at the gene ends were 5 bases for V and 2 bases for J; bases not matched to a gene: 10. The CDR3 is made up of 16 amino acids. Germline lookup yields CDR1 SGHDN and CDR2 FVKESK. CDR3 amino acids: CASSNIAGAPTYEQYF. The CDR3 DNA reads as TGTGCCAGCAGCAACATAGCGGGGGCCCCAACCTACGAGCAGTACTTC.

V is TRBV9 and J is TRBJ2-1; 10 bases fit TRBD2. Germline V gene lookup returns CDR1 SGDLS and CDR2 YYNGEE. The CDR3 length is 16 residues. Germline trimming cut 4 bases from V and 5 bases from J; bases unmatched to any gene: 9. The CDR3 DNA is TGTGCCAGCAGCTCCCGAGTGAGCGGGGGGGACAATGAGCAGTTCTTC. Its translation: CASSSRVSGGDNEQFF.

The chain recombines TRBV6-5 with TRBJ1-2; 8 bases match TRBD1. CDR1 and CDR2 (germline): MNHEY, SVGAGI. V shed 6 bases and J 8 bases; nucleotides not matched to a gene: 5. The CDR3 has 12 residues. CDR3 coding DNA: TGTGCCAGCAGGAAGACAGGGGTCGGCTACACCTTC. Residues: CASRKTGVGYTF.

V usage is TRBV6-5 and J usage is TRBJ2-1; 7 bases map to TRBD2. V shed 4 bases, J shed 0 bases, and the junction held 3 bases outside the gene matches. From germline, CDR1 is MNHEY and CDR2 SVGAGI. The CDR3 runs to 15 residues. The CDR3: CASSSGDYSYNEQFF. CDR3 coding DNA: TGTGCCAGCAGTTCCGGGGACTACTCCTACAATGAGCAGTTCTTC.

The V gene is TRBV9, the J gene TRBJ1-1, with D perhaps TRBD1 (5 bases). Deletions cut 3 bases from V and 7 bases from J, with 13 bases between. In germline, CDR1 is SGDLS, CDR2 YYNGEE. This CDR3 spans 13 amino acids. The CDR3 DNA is TGTGCCAGCAGCGCCCCGGACACCGGTGAAGCTTTCTTT. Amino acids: CASSAPDTGEAFF.

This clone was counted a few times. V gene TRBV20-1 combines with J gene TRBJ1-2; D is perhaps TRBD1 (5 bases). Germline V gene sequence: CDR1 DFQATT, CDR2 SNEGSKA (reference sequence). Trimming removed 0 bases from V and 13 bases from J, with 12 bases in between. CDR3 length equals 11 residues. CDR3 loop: CSARDLGVVTF. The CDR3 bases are TGCAGTGCTAGAGATTTAGGGGTCGTCACCTTC.

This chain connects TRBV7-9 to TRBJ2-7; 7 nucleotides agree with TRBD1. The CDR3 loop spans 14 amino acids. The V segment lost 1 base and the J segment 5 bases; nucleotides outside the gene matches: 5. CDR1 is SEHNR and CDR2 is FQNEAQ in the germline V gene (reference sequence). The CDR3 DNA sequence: TGTGCCAGCAGCTTAGGGGGGACAGTCAACGAGCAGTACTTC. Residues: CASSLGGTVNEQYF.

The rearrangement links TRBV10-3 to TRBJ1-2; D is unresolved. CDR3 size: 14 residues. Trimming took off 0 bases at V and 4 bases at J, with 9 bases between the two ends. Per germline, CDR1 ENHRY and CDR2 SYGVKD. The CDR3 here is CAISESNAVYGYTF. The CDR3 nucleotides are TGTGCCATCAGTGAGTCGAACGCGGTCTATGGCTACACCTTC.

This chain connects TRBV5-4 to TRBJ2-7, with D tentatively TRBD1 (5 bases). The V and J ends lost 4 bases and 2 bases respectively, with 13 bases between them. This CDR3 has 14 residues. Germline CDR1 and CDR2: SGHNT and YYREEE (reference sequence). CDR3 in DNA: TGTGCCAGCAGCCCACAAGGACACCCCTACGAGCAGTACTTC. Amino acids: CASSPQGHPYEQYF.

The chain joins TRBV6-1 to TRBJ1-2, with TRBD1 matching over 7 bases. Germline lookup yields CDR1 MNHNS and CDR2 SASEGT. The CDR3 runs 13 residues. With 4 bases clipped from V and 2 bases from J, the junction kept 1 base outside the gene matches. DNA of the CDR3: TGTGCCAGCAGTGTACAGGGGAACTATGGCTACACCTTC. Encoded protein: CASSVQGNYGYTF.